This is a list of T cell receptor beta chains from one sample in a study of T cells after yellow fever vaccination. TCRdb passed the 5' RACE reads through MiXCR, listing each CDR3 protein once. The sample lists approximately 580,000 distinct CDR3 sequences, about 17% occurring once. Here the sequenced sample was PBMCs, taken about 5 days after the first yellow fever vaccination. The source of these receptors is a man aged 18 to 29 who received the YFV17D yellow fever vaccine. The CDR3 runs from the conserved cysteine through the conserved F or W. Each record gives: V gene, clone size, J gene, D gene, CDR3 protein, CDR3 DNA. D genes are given only for firm matches. Clone size is shown for a subset of rows, as once, few, many or a class of expanded clone.

v_gene: TRBV4-2; abundance: many; j_gene: TRBJ2-3; d_gene: TRBD2; CDR3aa: CASSQAGLAPTDTQYF; CDR3nt: TGTGCCAGCAGCCAAGCGGGACTAGCCCCCACAGATACGCAGTATTTT
v_gene: TRBV7-3; abundance: many; j_gene: TRBJ2-1; d_gene: .; CDR3aa: CASSPRGLYNEQFF; CDR3nt: TGTGCCAGCAGCCCCCGGGGCCTCTACAATGAGCAGTTCTTC
v_gene: TRBV3-1; abundance: .; j_gene: TRBJ1-2; d_gene: .; CDR3aa: CASSPQGRYGYTF; CDR3nt: TGTGCCAGCAGCCCACAGGGACGCTATGGCTACACCTTC
v_gene: TRBV30; abundance: .; j_gene: TRBJ1-3; d_gene: .; CDR3aa: CAWSNSVRDTIYF; CDR3nt: TGTGCCTGGAGTAACAGTGTTCGGGACACCATATATTTT
v_gene: TRBV11-2; abundance: few; j_gene: TRBJ2-5; d_gene: .; CDR3aa: CASSLDRGRTQYF; CDR3nt: TGTGCCAGCAGCTTAGACCGGGGCCGGACCCAGTACTTC
v_gene: TRBV27; abundance: .; j_gene: TRBJ2-1; d_gene: TRBD2; CDR3aa: CASISLGRRGGGNEQFF; CDR3nt: TGTGCCAGCATCTCTTTGGGTAGGAGGGGCGGGGGTAATGAGCAGTTCTTC
v_gene: TRBV3-1; abundance: .; j_gene: TRBJ1-4; d_gene: .; CDR3aa: CASSQYRDEEKLFF; CDR3nt: TGTGCCAGCAGCCAGTACAGGGATGAGGAAAAACTGTTTTTT
v_gene: TRBV18; abundance: few; j_gene: TRBJ1-1; d_gene: .; CDR3aa: CASSETGTEAFF; CDR3nt: TGTGCCAGCTCAGAAACAGGCACTGAAGCTTTCTTT
v_gene: TRBV5-1; abundance: .; j_gene: TRBJ2-3; d_gene: .; CDR3aa: CASSLGWNSGTDTQYF; CDR3nt: TGCGCCAGCAGCTTGGGCTGGAATAGTGGGACAGATACGCAGTATTTT
v_gene: TRBV5-1; abundance: .; j_gene: TRBJ1-6; d_gene: .; CDR3aa: CASSPGRNNSPPHF; CDR3nt: TGCGCCAGCAGCCCCGGACGGAATAATTCACCCCCCCACTTT
v_gene: TRBV19; abundance: .; j_gene: TRBJ2-2; d_gene: TRBD1; CDR3aa: CASSPQGASTGELFF; CDR3nt: TGTGCCAGTAGCCCACAGGGGGCTTCGACCGGGGAGCTGTTTTTT
v_gene: TRBV20-1; abundance: .; j_gene: TRBJ2-3; d_gene: TRBD2; CDR3aa: CSASIAGGPNTQYF; CDR3nt: TGCAGTGCTTCTATAGCGGGGGGGCCGAATACGCAGTATTTT
v_gene: TRBV25-1; abundance: few; j_gene: TRBJ2-7; d_gene: .; CDR3aa: CASSAGTQGSYEQYF; CDR3nt: TGTGCCAGCAGTGCTGGGACACAGGGCTCCTACGAGCAGTACTTC
v_gene: TRBV12-3/TRBV12-4; abundance: few; j_gene: TRBJ1-5; d_gene: .; CDR3aa: CASSSRDYNQPQHF; CDR3nt: TGTGCCAGCAGTTCTCGAGATTACAATCAGCCCCAGCATTTT